This TCR beta chain was sequenced for a study of OX40 agonist ivuxolimab in advanced cancers. The wider study: With a range of roughly 23 to 90, age averaged roughly 61 years, and 75% to 90% were male.

Study conclusions and caveats: Certain nonresponders likewise exhibited a low normalized T-cell clonal expansion. Clones of CD4+ and CD8+ blood T cells grew by week 6 at doses of 0.1 to 3.0 mg/kg.

The CDR3 runs 12 residues. Germline CDR1 SGDLS, CDR2 YYNGEE. Trimming removed 4 bases from V and 5 bases from J, with 7 bases in between. Some clones are missing from TCRdb's copy, which holds only in-frame ones; the method was immunoSEQ multiplex PCR. The top ten clones hold approximately 35% of a sample with 13,000 or so clones, around 80% of them seen once. Comments on this clone: The antigen is not known.

Sample: CD4+ or CD8+ T cells sorted from blood, taken in a trial of the OX40 agonist ivuxolimab. This sequence joins TRBV9 and TRBJ2-1; no reliable D call. The TCR comes from an adult with an advanced solid tumor such as melanoma, head and neck, liver or kidney cancer. CDR3 amino acids: CASSPSHNEQFF. CDR3 nucleotide sequence: TGTGCCAGCAGCCCCTCGCACAATGAGCAGTTCTTC.